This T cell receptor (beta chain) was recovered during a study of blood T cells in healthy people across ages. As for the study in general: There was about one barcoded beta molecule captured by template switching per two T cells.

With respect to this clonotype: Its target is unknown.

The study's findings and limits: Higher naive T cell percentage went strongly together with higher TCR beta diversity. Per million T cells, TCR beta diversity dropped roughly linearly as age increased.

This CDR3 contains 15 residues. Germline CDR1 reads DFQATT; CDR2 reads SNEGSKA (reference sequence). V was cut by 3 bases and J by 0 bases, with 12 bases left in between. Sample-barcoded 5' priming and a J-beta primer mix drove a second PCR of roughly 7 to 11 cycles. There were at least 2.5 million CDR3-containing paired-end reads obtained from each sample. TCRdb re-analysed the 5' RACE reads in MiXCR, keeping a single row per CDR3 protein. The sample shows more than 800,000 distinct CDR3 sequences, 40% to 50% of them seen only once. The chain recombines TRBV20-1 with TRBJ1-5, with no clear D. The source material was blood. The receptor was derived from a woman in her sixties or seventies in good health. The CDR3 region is CSARAGGFSNQPQHF. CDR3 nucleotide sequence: TGCAGTGCTAGGGCGGGAGGTTTTAGCAATCAGCCCCAGCATTTT.